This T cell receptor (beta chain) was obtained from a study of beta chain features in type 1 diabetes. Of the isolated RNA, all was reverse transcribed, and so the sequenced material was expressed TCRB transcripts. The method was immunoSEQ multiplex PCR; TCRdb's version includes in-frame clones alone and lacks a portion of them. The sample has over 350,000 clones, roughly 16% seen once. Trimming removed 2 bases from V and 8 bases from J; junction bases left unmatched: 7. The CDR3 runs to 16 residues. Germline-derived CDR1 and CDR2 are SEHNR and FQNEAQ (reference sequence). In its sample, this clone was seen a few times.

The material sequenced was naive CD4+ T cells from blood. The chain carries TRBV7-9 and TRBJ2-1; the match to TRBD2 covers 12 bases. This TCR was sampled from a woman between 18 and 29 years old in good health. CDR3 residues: CASSLSPLAGGDEQFF. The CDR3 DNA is TGTGCCAGCAGCTTATCCCCCCTAGCGGGAGGGGATGAGCAGTTCTTC.